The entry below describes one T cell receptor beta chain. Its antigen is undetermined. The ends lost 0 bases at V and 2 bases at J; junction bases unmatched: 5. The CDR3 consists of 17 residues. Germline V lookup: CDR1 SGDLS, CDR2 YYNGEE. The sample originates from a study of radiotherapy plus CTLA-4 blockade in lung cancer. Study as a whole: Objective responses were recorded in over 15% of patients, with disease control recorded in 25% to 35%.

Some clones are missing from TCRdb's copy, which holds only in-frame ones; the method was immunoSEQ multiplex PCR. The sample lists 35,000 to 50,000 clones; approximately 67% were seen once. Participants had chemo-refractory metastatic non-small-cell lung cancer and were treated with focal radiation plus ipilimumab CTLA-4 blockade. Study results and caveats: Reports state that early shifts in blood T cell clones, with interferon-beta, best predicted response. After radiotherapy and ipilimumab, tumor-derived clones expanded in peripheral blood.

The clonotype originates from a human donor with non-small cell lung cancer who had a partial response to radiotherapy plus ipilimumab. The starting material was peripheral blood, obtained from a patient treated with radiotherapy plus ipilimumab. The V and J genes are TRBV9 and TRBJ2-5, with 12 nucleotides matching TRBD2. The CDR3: CASSVGGLAGGQETQYF. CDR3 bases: TGTGCCAGCAGCGTAGGAGGGCTAGCGGGGGGGCAAGAGACCCAGTACTTC.